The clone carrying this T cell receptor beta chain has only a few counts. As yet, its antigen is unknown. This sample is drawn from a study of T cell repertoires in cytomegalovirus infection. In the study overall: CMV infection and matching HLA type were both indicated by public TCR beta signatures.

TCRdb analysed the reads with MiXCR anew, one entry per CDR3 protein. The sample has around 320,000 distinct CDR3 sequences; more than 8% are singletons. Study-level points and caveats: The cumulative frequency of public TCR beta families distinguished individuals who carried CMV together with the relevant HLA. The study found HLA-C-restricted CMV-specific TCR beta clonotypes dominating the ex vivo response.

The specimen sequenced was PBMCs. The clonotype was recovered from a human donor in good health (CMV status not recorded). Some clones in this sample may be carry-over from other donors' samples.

In DNA, the CDR3 is TGTGCCAGCAAGGTAGCGGGGCTATCCTACGAGCAGTACTTC. This sequence encodes CASKVAGLSYEQYF. This chain connects TRBV6-2 or TRBV6-3 to TRBJ2-7; 8 bases match TRBD2. This CDR3 region has 14 residues. V was pared by 7 bases and J by 1 base, with 6 bases of the junction left unmatched. Per germline, CDR1 MNHEY and CDR2 SVGEGT.